Reported below is one T cell receptor beta chain. The germline V gene has CDR1 DFQATT and CDR2 SNEGSKA (reference sequence). The CDR3 spans 16 residues. V was cut by 4 bases and J by 3 bases, with 20 bases left in between. TCRdb independently ran MiXCR on the reads; one entry per CDR3 protein. In the table there are around 88,000 distinct CDR3 sequences, roughly 30% of which are singletons. The source of the sample is a study of type 1 regulatory T cells. The overall study: T-allo10 is an in vitro-generated, Tr1-enriched CD4 T cell product specific for alloantigen.

The receptor was isolated from a human donor in good health. This chain joins TRBV20-1 and TRBJ2-3; perhaps D is TRBD1 or TRBD2 (5 bases each). Sequencing used CD4+ T cells, either the whole sample or a sorted fraction (not recorded which). The CDR3 here is CSATPPEGRQTDTQYF. Here the CDR3 DNA reads TGCAGTGCTACCCCTCCTGAGGGGAGACAGACAGATACGCAGTATTTT.